This is a list of T cell receptor beta chains from one sample in a study of blood T cell repertoires in COVID-19. Assay used: immunoSEQ multiplex PCR; TCRdb lists only in-frame clones, some missing. The sample comprises about 500,000 clones, nearly 90% of which are singletons, and roughly 0.84% rests with the top ten. Sequenced material: peripheral blood. Source of these receptors: a man younger than 35 with COVID-19, enrolled during active disease. Both conserved end residues are part of each CDR3. A D gene is named only where the DNA matches it firmly. Size is omitted from some rows. Given values are once, few, many or a class for expanded clones.

v_gene	j_gene	abundance	d_gene	CDR3nt	CDR3aa
TRBV5-1	TRBJ2-1	NA	TRBD2	TGCGCCAGCAGCTTGGGACTAGCGGGGGGCTACAATGAGCAGTTCTTC	CASSLGLAGGYNEQFF
TRBV10-1	TRBJ2-7	NA	NA	TGCGCCAGCAGTGTCGGAGGGGTCACCTACGAGCAGTACTTC	CASSVGGVTYEQYF
TRBV24-1	TRBJ2-3	once	TRBD2	TGTGCCACCAGTTCAAGCGGGAGGCCGACAGATACGCAGTATTTT	CATSSSGRPTDTQYF
TRBV6-5	TRBJ1-3	once	NA	TGTGCCAGCAGGGAGTCCGGAAACACCATATATTTT	CASRESGNTIYF
TRBV29-1	TRBJ2-3	NA	NA	TGCAGCGTTGTAGTATTTACGCAGTATTTT	CSVVVFTQYF
TRBV2	TRBJ2-3	NA	TRBD2	TGTGCCAGCAGTTTGCGGGAGGGCGGGGATACGCAGTATTTT	CASSLREGGDTQYF
TRBV19	TRBJ2-3	NA	TRBD2	TGTGCCAGTAGTATCACCTCTAGCGGAACCCACACAGATACGCAGTATTTT	CASSITSSGTHTDTQYF
TRBV5-1	TRBJ2-1	once	TRBD2	TGCGCCAGCAGCTTGGAGACTAGCGGGGGGTTCGATGAGCAGTTCTTC	CASSLETSGGFDEQFF
TRBV29-1	TRBJ2-2	NA	TRBD2	TGCAGCGTTGCATTTCCGGCGGGAGCGAACACCGGGGAGCTGTTTTTT	CSVAFPAGANTGELFF
TRBV6-5	TRBJ1-6	NA	TRBD1	TGTGCCAGCAGAGTGGACAGGGGGCGATTTTCACCCCTCCACTTT	CASRVDRGRFSPLHF
TRBV5-6	TRBJ1-1	NA	NA	TGTGCCAGCAGCCGGGAGTCTGAAGCTTTCTTT	CASSRESEAFF